This T cell receptor beta chain was captured in a study of blood T cell repertoires in COVID-19. Turning to the study itself: Both acute and convalescent COVID-19 samples were obtained from the United States, Italy and Spain.

The method was immunoSEQ multiplex PCR; TCRdb's version includes in-frame clones alone and lacks a portion of them. The sample has 210,000 or so clones; around 92% are singletons. The CDR3 is 12 amino acids. V dropped 3 bases and J dropped 1 base, with 3 bases sitting between them. The germline CDR1 and CDR2 sequences are SGHRS and YFSETQ. The sequence came from a man in his thirties or forties with acute or convalescent COVID-19. The sample comprised peripheral blood. This chain joins TRBV5-1 and TRBJ2-3; D ambiguous. CDR3 sequence: CASSSGTDTQYF. The DNA for the CDR3 is TGCGCCAGCAGCTCCGGCACAGATACGCAGTATTTT.